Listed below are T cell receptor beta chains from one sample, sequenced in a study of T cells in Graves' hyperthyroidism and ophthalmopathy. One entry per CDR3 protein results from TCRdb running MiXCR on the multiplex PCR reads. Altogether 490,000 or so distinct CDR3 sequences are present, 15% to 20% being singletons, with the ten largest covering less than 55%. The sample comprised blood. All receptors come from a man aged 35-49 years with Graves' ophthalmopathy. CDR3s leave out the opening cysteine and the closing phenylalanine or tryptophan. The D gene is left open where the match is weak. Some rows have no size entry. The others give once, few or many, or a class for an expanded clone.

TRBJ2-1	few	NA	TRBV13	ASSSVQMGPEQF
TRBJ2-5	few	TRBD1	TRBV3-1	ASSRGTGEETQY
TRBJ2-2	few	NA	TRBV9	ASSVEVGGNTGELF
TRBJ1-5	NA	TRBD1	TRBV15	ATSQGGQGGNQPQH
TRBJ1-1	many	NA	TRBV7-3	ASSPVYGTAEAF
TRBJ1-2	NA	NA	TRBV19	ASTRNLNANYGYT
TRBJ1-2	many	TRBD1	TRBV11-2	ASSPDRVTYGYT
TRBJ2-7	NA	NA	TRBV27	ASSLKRAGRSYEQY
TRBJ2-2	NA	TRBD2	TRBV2	AAGIAGGPNTGELF
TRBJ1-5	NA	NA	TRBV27	ASSLRGPSSNQPQH
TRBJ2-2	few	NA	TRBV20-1	SARNINTGELF
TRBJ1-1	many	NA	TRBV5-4	ASSLEWGRGNTEAF
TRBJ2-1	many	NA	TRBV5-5	ASHRGGVYNEQF
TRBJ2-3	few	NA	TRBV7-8	ASSLASAGGHTDTQY
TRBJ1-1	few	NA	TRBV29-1	SVEDIGTQTGTEAF
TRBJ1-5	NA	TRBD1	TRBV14	ASSQPTLYGTGRDQPQH
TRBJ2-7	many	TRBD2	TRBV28	ASSLTASGPSYEQY
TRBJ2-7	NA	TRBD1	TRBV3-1	ASSQGLRTGNYEQY
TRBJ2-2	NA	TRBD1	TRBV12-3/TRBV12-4	ASSLDRGVAGELF
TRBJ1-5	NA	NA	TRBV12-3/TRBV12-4	ASKSGQIRSNQPQH
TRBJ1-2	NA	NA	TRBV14	ASSQGSPGPRGNYGYT
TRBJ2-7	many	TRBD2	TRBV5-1	ASSEILAGLPYEQY
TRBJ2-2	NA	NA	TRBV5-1	ASTIRDTLTGELF
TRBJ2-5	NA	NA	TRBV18	ASSPQRGSGETQY
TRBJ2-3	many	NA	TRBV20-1	SASGPTDTQY
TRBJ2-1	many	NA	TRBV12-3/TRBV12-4	ASRQGTNEQF
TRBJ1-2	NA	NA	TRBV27	ASSLSGITSDYGYT
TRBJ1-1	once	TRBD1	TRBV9	ASSEGDRGMGTEAF
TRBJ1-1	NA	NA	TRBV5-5	ASSLRGGRGAPGTEAF
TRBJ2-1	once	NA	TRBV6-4	ASQRVYNEQF
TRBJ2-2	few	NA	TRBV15	ATSRAGRGTGELF
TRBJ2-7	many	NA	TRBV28	ASSFAGPGENEQY
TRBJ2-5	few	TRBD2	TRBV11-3	ASSLGGLAGGVETQY
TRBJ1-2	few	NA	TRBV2	ASSALSGYT
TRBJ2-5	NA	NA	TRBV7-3	ASSSFQGQWGGTQY
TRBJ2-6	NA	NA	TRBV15	ATRGSSGANVLT
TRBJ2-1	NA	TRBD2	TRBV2	ASSAGGAVISF
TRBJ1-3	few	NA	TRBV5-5	ASSYTGGGNTIY
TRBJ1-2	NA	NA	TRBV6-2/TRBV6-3	ASSYPGQNYGYT
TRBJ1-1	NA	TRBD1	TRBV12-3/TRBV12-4	ASRKGQGPRSLEAF
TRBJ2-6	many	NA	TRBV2	ASSTDLSGANVLT
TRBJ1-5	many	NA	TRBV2	ASSFGRYQPQH
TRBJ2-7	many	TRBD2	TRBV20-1	SVGTTSSYEQY